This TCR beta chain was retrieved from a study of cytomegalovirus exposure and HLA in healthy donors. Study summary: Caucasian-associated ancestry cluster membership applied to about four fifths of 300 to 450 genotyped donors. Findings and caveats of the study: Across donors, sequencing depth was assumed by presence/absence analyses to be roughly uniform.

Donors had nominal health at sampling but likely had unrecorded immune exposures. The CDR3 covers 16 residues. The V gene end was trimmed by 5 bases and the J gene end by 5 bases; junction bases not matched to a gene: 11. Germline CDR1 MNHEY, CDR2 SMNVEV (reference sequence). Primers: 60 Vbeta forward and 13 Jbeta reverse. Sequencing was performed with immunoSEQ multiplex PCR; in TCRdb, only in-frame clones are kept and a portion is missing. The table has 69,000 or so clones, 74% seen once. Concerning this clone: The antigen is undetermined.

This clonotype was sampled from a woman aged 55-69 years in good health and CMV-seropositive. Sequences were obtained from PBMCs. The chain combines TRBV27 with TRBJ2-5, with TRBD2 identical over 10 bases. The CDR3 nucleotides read TGTGCCAGCAGTCCCCGCCAGCGGGGGGGCCTTGAGACCCAGTACTTC. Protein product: CASSPRQRGGLETQYF.